This T cell receptor beta chain was identified during a study of cytomegalovirus exposure and HLA in healthy donors. Whole-study findings and limits: Reportedly, diagnosis of cytomegalovirus status by the classifier showed high specificity and sensitivity. It was only CMV serostatus that was available as immune exposure information.

Both 60 Vbeta primers and 13 Jbeta primers went into the PCR. Some clones are missing from TCRdb's copy, which holds only in-frame ones; the method was immunoSEQ multiplex PCR. The sample has some 120,000 clones; roughly 81% are singletons. A remark on this clone: Its matching antigen is unknown.

V gave up 2 bases and J gave up 5 bases, with 12 bases separating them. This CDR3 is 14 amino acids long. CDR1 and CDR2 from the germline V gene are MNHEY and SVGAGI. This sequence was found in a woman aged 30 to 39 in good health and CMV-seronegative. What was sequenced was PBMCs. The chain recombines TRBV6-5 with TRBJ1-2; possible D gene TRBD1, 5 bases. The CDR3 protein is CASSYGRQQYGYTF. CDR3 bases: TGTGCCAGCAGTTACGGGCGACAGCAGTATGGCTACACCTTC.